This is a list of T cell receptor beta chains from one sample in a study of molecular identifiers for immune sequencing clone quantification. TCRdb passed the PCR reads through MiXCR, listing each CDR3 protein once. The sample yields under 800,000 distinct CDR3 sequences, over 25% seen once. Sequencing used naive CD8+ T cells from blood, with Jurkat cell RNA spiked in. The receptors were gathered from a human donor in good health. Some libraries in this study had Jurkat cell RNA spiked in. The CDR3 runs from the conserved cysteine through the conserved F or W. The D gene is left open where the match is weak. Clone size, where shown, is once, few, many, or a class for clones that have expanded.

abundance	v_gene	d_gene	j_gene	CDR3nt	CDR3aa
few	TRBV2	NA	TRBJ2-7	TGTGCCAGCATACCCCCTGCCTACACAGGGAAAATTTCCTACGAGCAGTACTTC	CASIPPAYTGKISYEQYF
NA	TRBV11-1	TRBD2	TRBJ2-2	TGTGCCAGCACAGGACTAGCGGGAGTATCCACCGGGGAGCTGTTTTTT	CASTGLAGVSTGELFF
few	TRBV27	TRBD1	TRBJ2-7	TGTGCCAGCAGTCCCAGGACAGGGGAACCCTACGAGCAGTACTTC	CASSPRTGEPYEQYF
NA	TRBV7-9	TRBD2	TRBJ2-7	TGTGCCAGCAGCCCTTTAGCGGGGGAGGGGTACGAGCAGTACTTC	CASSPLAGEGYEQYF
few	TRBV13	TRBD2	TRBJ2-3	TGTGCCAGCACACCCCGGACTAGCGGGCTTAAGGGCACAGATACGCAGTATTTT	CASTPRTSGLKGTDTQYF
NA	TRBV7-9	TRBD1	TRBJ1-6	TGTGCCAGCAGCTCAACCCCGACAGGGGTTCGCGATTCACCCCTCCACTTT	CASSSTPTGVRDSPLHF
few	TRBV30	TRBD1	TRBJ1-5	TGTGCCTGGAACCCGGGACAGGATAGCAATCAGCCCCAGCATTTT	CAWNPGQDSNQPQHF
NA	TRBV28	NA	TRBJ1-1	TGTGCCAGCAGCGGGGTGTCGAACACTGAAGCTTTCTTT	CASSGVSNTEAFF
few	TRBV6-5	NA	TRBJ2-3	TGTGCCAGCAGGAGGGGAGATACGCAGTATTTT	CASRRGDTQYF
NA	TRBV9	TRBD1	TRBJ2-4	TGTGCCAGCAGCGTCGAGGGGACAGCAGACAACATTCAGTACTTC	CASSVEGTADNIQYF
few	TRBV24-1	NA	TRBJ1-1	TGTGCCACCAGTGATTTGATTGGATTAAGAGCTTTCTTT	CATSDLIGLRAFF
many	TRBV7-9	NA	TRBJ2-7	TGTGCCAGCAGCCCGACTGGAGTCTCCTACGAGCAGTACTTC	CASSPTGVSYEQYF
many	TRBV7-9	NA	TRBJ1-5	TGTGCCAGCAGCTTAGGGGACAATCATCAGCCCCAGCATTTT	CASSLGDNHQPQHF
many	TRBV4-1	NA	TRBJ2-1	TGCGCCAGCAGCCAGTGGAGGCGGGATGGGTACAATGAGCAGTTCTTC	CASSQWRRDGYNEQFF
NA	TRBV6-5	NA	TRBJ2-5	TGTGCCAGCAGCCCAGAGGGGGATCAACAGACCCAGTACTTC	CASSPEGDQQTQYF
NA	TRBV4-3	TRBD2	TRBJ2-3	TGCGCCAGCAGCCAATTAGGGACTAGCGGGAGCCCCAGCGCAGATACGCAGTATTTT	CASSQLGTSGSPSADTQYF
NA	TRBV20-1	NA	TRBJ2-7	TGCAGTGCTAGGATGACTACCCCCTACTACGAGCAGTACTTC	CSARMTTPYYEQYF
few	TRBV19	TRBD2	TRBJ2-1	TGTGCCAGTACGTTTCCGGGACTAGCGGGAGTCAATGAGCAGTTCTTC	CASTFPGLAGVNEQFF
NA	TRBV9	TRBD1	TRBJ2-3	TGTGCCAGCAGCGTAGGGGACAGAAGCACAGATACGCAGTATTTT	CASSVGDRSTDTQYF
few	TRBV27	NA	TRBJ2-3	TGTGCCAGCAGTTTATTCGTCCAGGGTGTGACAGATACGCAGTATTTT	CASSLFVQGVTDTQYF
NA	TRBV28	NA	TRBJ2-2	TGTGCCAGCAGTGCCTTAGGGCTTGAAGCCACCGGGGAGCTGTTTTTT	CASSALGLEATGELFF
NA	TRBV4-3	TRBD2	TRBJ2-3	TGCGCCAGCCGCCAAGACTATAGCGGGGCGCTCACAGATACGCAGTATTTT	CASRQDYSGALTDTQYF
many	TRBV5-6	TRBD2	TRBJ2-3	TGTGCCAGCAGCTTGAAAGGGACGGTTCTAGCGGGGGGCACAGATACGCAGTATTTT	CASSLKGTVLAGGTDTQYF
few	TRBV4-1	NA	TRBJ2-6	TGCGCCAGCAGCCAAGAGAGTCTTATTGTATCGGGGGCCAACGTCCTGACTTTC	CASSQESLIVSGANVLTF
few	TRBV18	NA	TRBJ2-7	TGTGCCAGCTCACCGGTTGTTAGCATTGACGAGCAGTACTTC	CASSPVVSIDEQYF
NA	TRBV12-3/TRBV12-4	TRBD1	TRBJ2-4	TGTGCCAGCAGGCCCGGGACAGGGGTAGCAAGATTAGCCAAAAACATTCAGTACTTC	CASRPGTGVARLAKNIQYF
few	TRBV4-3	NA	TRBJ2-3	TGCGCCAGCAGCCCCATGGGAGCGCGGCCCACAGATACGCAGTATTTT	CASSPMGARPTDTQYF
many	TRBV9	NA	TRBJ2-5	TGTGCCAGCAGCGTAGGGGGGGACCAAGAGACCCAGTACTTC	CASSVGGDQETQYF
NA	TRBV7-6	TRBD1	TRBJ2-3	TGTGCCAGCAGCTTAGCGCGGGCAGGGGGACCAGCTACGCAGTATTTT	CASSLARAGGPATQYF
few	TRBV6-4	NA	TRBJ2-2	TGTGCCAGCAGTGACTCTGACGGCGAGCTGTTTTTT	CASSDSDGELFF
many	TRBV28	TRBD2	TRBJ2-5	TGTGCCAGCAGTTTAGTGGTACGGGAGGCCCAGAAACAAGAGACCCAGTACTTC	CASSLVVREAQKQETQYF
many	TRBV20-1	NA	TRBJ2-2	TGCAGTGCTAGAGGACAGGATGTCGCCGGGGAGCTGTTTTTT	CSARGQDVAGELFF
many	TRBV7-3	TRBD1	TRBJ1-1	TGTGCCAGCAGCTCGGGACAGGGATTGAACACTGAAGCTTTCTTT	CASSSGQGLNTEAFF
NA	TRBV6-5	TRBD2	TRBJ2-1	TGTGCCAGCAGCCGGACTAGCGGGATGAGCTCCTACAATGAGCAGTTCTTC	CASSRTSGMSSYNEQFF
NA	TRBV20-1	NA	TRBJ2-3	TGCAGTGCCATTGGCAGGCTCACAGATACGCAGTATTTT	CSAIGRLTDTQYF
many	TRBV13	TRBD1	TRBJ2-5	TGTGCCAGCAGCCATTCGGACAGGGAGACCGAGACCCAGTACTTC	CASSHSDRETETQYF
few	TRBV20-1	NA	TRBJ1-2	TGCAGTGCTAGTCATAACGGGATCTATGGCTACACCTTC	CSASHNGIYGYTF
many	TRBV27	NA	TRBJ1-4	TGTGCCAGCAGTTGGCAGTTAGGCGAAAAACTGTTTTTT	CASSWQLGEKLFF
few	TRBV5-6	NA	TRBJ2-1	TGTGCCAGCAGCGATCCGACGGGGTTGAGCTCCTACAATGAGCAGTTCTTC	CASSDPTGLSSYNEQFF
NA	TRBV4-3	TRBD1	TRBJ1-2	TGCGCCAGCAGCCAAGGGGTAGGACAGGCCCTATCTTTTGGCTACACCTTC	CASSQGVGQALSFGYTF
NA	TRBV5-5	NA	TRBJ2-7	TGTGCCAGCAGCTTGTTTACCGGCATTGCCTACGAGCAGTACTTC	CASSLFTGIAYEQYF
few	TRBV5-1	TRBD1	TRBJ2-3	TGCGCCAGCAGCGAAATGGAACAGGGGGCCGCAGATACGCAGTATTTT	CASSEMEQGAADTQYF
many	TRBV7-2	NA	TRBJ1-5	TGTGCCAGCAGCTCCCTTCTTTATGGGGGCAATCAGCCCCAGCATTTT	CASSSLLYGGNQPQHF
many	TRBV24-1	NA	TRBJ2-1	TGTGCCACAAGCCAGCCCAACCATGAGCAGTTCTTC	CATSQPNHEQFF
many	TRBV24-1	NA	TRBJ2-3	TGTGCCACCAGTGATTTTTACAGCACAGATACGCAGTATTTT	CATSDFYSTDTQYF
NA	TRBV15	NA	TRBJ1-1	TGTGCCACCAGCAGAGGTCGGTCAGGGCGCGGTGGGGAGAACACTGAAGCTTTCTTT	CATSRGRSGRGGENTEAFF
many	TRBV29-1	NA	TRBJ1-1	TGCAGCGTTCTAGTCATGAACACTGAAGCTTTCTTT	CSVLVMNTEAFF
once	TRBV20-1	NA	TRBJ1-4	TGCAGTGCTAGGCCTCAGGGTTCTAATGAAAAACTGTTTTTT	CSARPQGSNEKLFF
NA	TRBV29-1	NA	TRBJ2-3	TGCAGCGTTGGGATTGGCGCAGATACGCAGTATTTT	CSVGIGADTQYF
many	TRBV20-1	NA	TRBJ2-7	TGCAGTGCCCTACCGACCCTGGGGCAGGGACGGGAGCAGTACTTC	CSALPTLGQGREQYF
few	TRBV11-3	TRBD1	TRBJ1-1	TGTGCCAGCACCCAACCTCCAGACAGGGCGAACACTGAAGCTTTCTTT	CASTQPPDRANTEAFF
many	TRBV28	NA	TRBJ2-1	TGTGCCAGCAGCCCGGACCGATACCAGTTCTTC	CASSPDRYQFF
NA	TRBV12-3/TRBV12-4	TRBD1	TRBJ1-6	TGTGCCAGCAGTGCAGGACAGGGCTCGAATTCACACCTCCACTTT	CASSAGQGSNSHLHF